Shown below are 21 T cell receptor beta chains from a single sample sequenced in a study of neurological immune-mediated disorders (dated by TCRdb to the late 2010s). The method behind the library was 5' RACE. Sequencing was carried out with an Illumina HiSeq 2500. The public reads were reprocessed in TCRdb via fastp at Q25 and MiXCR, keeping in-frame beta chains. Entries that share a CDR3 protein sequence are merged under the most common genes and DNA. Across this sample there are fewer than 20,000 distinct CDR3 sequences, with under 15% seen only once. The top ten clonotypes cover 12% to 15% of the sample. Sequenced sample: PBMCs. These receptors were collected from a man aged 55 to 70 with HTLV-1-associated myelopathy (HAM/TSP).

This clonotype was observed many times. The genes are TRBV11-2 and TRBJ2-2, with D perhaps given as TRBD1 or TRBD2 (5 bases each). The length of the CDR3 is 14 residues. The V end lost 1 base, the J end lost 7 bases, and 10 bases lay between the germline ends. Germline-derived CDR1 and CDR2 are SGHAT and FQNNGV. CDR3 DNA: TGTGCCAGCAGCTTAGGGCAGGGAGTCGGGGAGCTGTTTTTT. Its protein is CASSLGQGVGELFF.

This clonotype was observed many times. V and J are TRBV12-3 or TRBV12-4 and TRBJ1-2; D remains unclear. V was pared by 6 bases and J by 1 base, with 9 bases between. The CDR3 contains 13 residues. The chain's CDR3 is CASRRAFNYGYTF. DNA for the CDR3: TGTGCCAGCAGAAGGGCCTTTAACTATGGCTACACCTTC.

This clonotype was observed many times. The genes are TRBV9 and TRBJ1-1; D unresolved. The CDR3 runs to 16 residues. Germline V gene sequence: CDR1 SGDLS, CDR2 YYNGEE. V was cut by 0 bases and J by 5 bases, with 17 bases left in between. CDR3 loop: CASSVGTATVETEAFF. CDR3 sequence (DNA): TGTGCCAGCAGCGTAGGCACGGCTACCGTGGAGACTGAAGCTTTCTTT.

This clonotype was detected many times. The rearrangement uses TRBV9 and TRBJ2-1, with 7 nucleotides matching TRBD2. The CDR3 spans 15 residues. Per germline, CDR1 SGDLS and CDR2 YYNGEE. V gave up 7 bases and J gave up 0 bases; unmatched junction bases: 7. The CDR3 here is CASSSSGVSYNEQFF. The CDR3 DNA reads as TGTGCCAGCTCCTCTAGCGGCGTCTCCTACAATGAGCAGTTCTTC.

Judged by abundance, this clonotype is medium-sized (0.01 to 0.1%). V gene TRBV7-6 combines with J gene TRBJ2-1, with no clear D. This CDR3 contains 14 residues. Trimming cost V 5 bases and J 8 bases, with 16 bases left between them. Germline V gene lookup returns CDR1 SGHVS and CDR2 FNYEAQ. The chain's CDR3 is CASSTRSLVHEQFF. CDR3 DNA: TGTGCCAGCAGCACCCGTTCTTTAGTTCATGAGCAGTTCTTC.

This clonotype showed up many times. A much bigger clone sits one base away, suggesting this may be a read error. This chain joins TRBV29-1 and TRBJ2-1; D remains unclear. The CDR3 length is 12 residues. Germline V gene sequence: CDR1 SQVTM, CDR2 ANQGSEA. The V end lost 4 bases, the J end lost 5 bases, and 9 bases lay between the germline ends. The CDR3 is CSVVLPDNEQFF. In DNA form, the CDR3 reads TGCAGCGTTGTACTCCCTGACAATGAGCAGTTCTTC.

In its sample, this clonotype was seen many times. The rearrangement links TRBV4-2 to TRBJ2-7; weak D call: TRBD2 (5 bases). Per germline, CDR1 LGHNA and CDR2 YNFKEQ. The CDR3 length is 16 residues. Trimming pared 0 bases from V and 4 bases from J, leaving 16 bases between. The CDR3 DNA is TGTGCCAGCAGCCAAGATCGGAGTAACGGAGGATACGAGCAGTACTTC. Its translation: CASSQDRSNGGYEQYF.

This clonotype was found many times. V and J are TRBV5-5 and TRBJ2-3; no reliable D call. V was shortened by 0 bases and J by 2 bases, with 7 bases between the two germline ends. The CDR3 sequence is 14 residues long. Germline V CDR1 and CDR2: SGHKS, YYEKEE (reference sequence). The CDR3 is CASSLESLTDTQYF. CDR3 in DNA: TGTGCCAGCAGCTTGGAAAGCCTCACAGATACGCAGTATTTT.

This clonotype occurred many times. This rearrangement joins TRBV21-1 to TRBJ2-3; TRBD2, the table's D call, lacks a check against the DNA. TRBV21-1 is tagged as a pseudogene. This CDR3 spans 17 amino acids. CDR3 nucleotide sequence: TGTGCCAGCAGCAAAATATTCCGACTAGCGGGGAAAGATACGCAGTATTTT. Encoded protein: CASSKIFRLAGKDTQYF.

This clonotype is medium-sized (0.01 to 0.1%). In nucleotides, the CDR3 is TGCGCCAGCAGCCCCCCGACAGAGCAGGACGAGCAGTACTTC. This encodes CASSPPTEQDEQYF. The genes are TRBV5-1 and TRBJ2-7; the D gene is possibly TRBD1 (5 bases). The V end lost 4 bases, the J end lost 5 bases, and 16 bases lay between the germline ends. CDR1 is SGHRS and CDR2 is YFSETQ in the germline V gene. There are 14 residues in the CDR3.

This chain connects TRBV5-6 to TRBJ2-5; the D gene could be TRBD1 or TRBD2 (5 bases each). CDR3 length: 14 amino acids. Germline loops: CDR1 SGHDT, CDR2 YYEEEE. Trimming shortened V by 2 bases and J by 13 bases, and 21 bases separated the two germline ends. CDR3 in amino acids: CASSLRGSGETRYF. The CDR3 DNA sequence: TGTGCCAGCAGCTTAAGGGGAAGCGGAGAGACTCGGTACTTC.

This clonotype has a count of ten or more. The rearrangement joins TRBV29-1 to TRBJ1-4; 7 nucleotides match TRBD1. V dropped 7 bases and J dropped 8; count of bases not matched to a gene: 4. The CDR3 runs 11 residues. Germline CDR1 SQVTM, CDR2 ANQGSEA. CDR3 coding DNA: TGCAGCGCCACAGGGGAGGAAAAACTGTTTTTT. It encodes CSATGEEKLFF.

At least ten counts were recorded for this clonotype. J is TRBJ1-2 and V is TRBV5-6; D remains ambiguous. The V end was cut by 4 bases, the J end by 0 bases, with 7 bases between. The CDR3 is 13 amino acids. Germline lookup yields CDR1 SGHDT and CDR2 YYEEEE. CDR3 coding DNA: TGTGCCAGCAGCCCCAGGTCTAACTATGGCTACACCTTC. Translated: CASSPRSNYGYTF.

This clonotype was recorded many times. The chain links TRBV5-1 to TRBJ2-3; D unresolved. With 1 base removed from V and 3 bases from J, the gap between germline ends came to 3 bases. Germline CDR1 is SGHRS and CDR2 is YFSETQ. CDR3 length: 12 amino acids. CDR3 nucleotide sequence: TGCGCCAGCAGCTTGCCGACAGATACGCAGTATTTT. As protein: CASSLPTDTQYF.

In its sample, this clonotype is medium-sized (0.01 to 0.1%). This chain connects TRBV29-1 to TRBJ2-5, with a weak D call TRBD1 (6 bases). The length of the CDR3 is 12 residues. From germline, CDR1 is SQVTM and CDR2 ANQGSEA. Deletions cut 4 bases from V and 5 bases from J, with 11 bases between. The CDR3, as DNA: TGCAGCGTTGTTACAGGGTGGGAGACCCAGTACTTC. This sequence encodes CSVVTGWETQYF.

This clonotype has a count of ten or more. This rearrangement joins TRBV29-1 to TRBJ2-2; TRBD2 matches 9 bases. Germline CDR1 reads SQVTM; CDR2 reads ANQGSEA. The trim removed 6 bases at V and 2 bases at J, leaving 7 bases unmatched. The CDR3 loop spans 15 amino acids. Here the CDR3 reads CSVVAGATNTGELFF. Written as DNA, the CDR3 is TGCAGCGTAGTAGCGGGGGCGACCAACACCGGGGAGCTGTTTTTT.

The chain carries TRBV24-1 and TRBJ2-5; a weak D match, TRBD1 (6 bases). Germline V gene sequence: CDR1 KGHDR, CDR2 SFDVKD. The CDR3 is made up of 14 amino acids. V gave up 4 bases and J gave up 0 bases, with 8 bases separating them. The CDR3 region has the DNA TGTGCCACCAGTGAGGACAGCTACCAAGAGACCCAGTACTTC. Translation gives CATSEDSYQETQYF.

This clonotype was detected many times. The rearrangement joins TRBV11-2 to TRBJ2-2; the D gene is possibly TRBD2 (6 bases). The V end was cut by 7 bases, the J end by 2 bases, with 17 bases between. The germline CDR1 and CDR2 sequences are SGHAT and FQNNGV. The CDR3 runs to 16 residues. CDR3 region: CASIERRDHNTGELFF. The CDR3, as DNA: TGTGCCAGCATCGAGAGGCGGGACCATAACACCGGGGAGCTGTTTTTT.

This clonotype was recorded at least ten times. The chain combines TRBV5-1 with TRBJ2-7; D is perhaps TRBD2 (6 bases). Trimming took off 0 bases at V and 3 bases at J, with 16 bases between the two ends. Per germline, CDR1 SGHRS and CDR2 YFSETQ. The CDR3 has 16 residues. CDR3 sequence: CASSLAGAGNLYEQYF. The CDR3 DNA reads TGCGCCAGCAGCTTGGCCGGGGCGGGAAACCTCTACGAGCAGTACTTC.

This clonotype was seen at least ten times. The chain has TRBV4-2 and TRBJ2-7, with TRBD1 identical over 9 bases. From germline, CDR1 is LGHNA and CDR2 YNFKEQ. Trimming took 4 bases from V and 5 from J; bases not matched to a gene: 9. This CDR3 contains 15 residues. This CDR3 reads CASSPGTGGAHEQYF. CDR3 in DNA: TGTGCCAGCAGCCCCGGCACAGGGGGCGCCCACGAGCAGTACTTC.

This clonotype was recorded at least ten times. V gene TRBV11-2 combines with J gene TRBJ2-2, with D perhaps assigned TRBD1 or TRBD2 (5 bases each). Trimming pared 5 bases from V and 6 bases from J, leaving 13 bases between. Germline V gives CDR1 SGHAT, CDR2 FQNNGV. This CDR3 has 14 residues. The chain's CDR3 is CASSALRGAGELFF. The CDR3 DNA follows: TGTGCCAGCAGCGCCCTGAGAGGGGCCGGGGAGCTGTTTTTT.